This T cell receptor (beta chain) was obtained from a study of blood T cell repertoires in COVID-19. At the level of the study: Some COVID-19 samples were acute and others convalescent; all came from the United States, Italy and Spain. PBMCs, B-cell-depleted T cells, or T cells provided the cDNA or gDNA that made up the material.

The CDR3 runs 17 residues. V lost 1 base and J lost 0, with 13 bases in between. CDR1 is SGHTA, CDR2 FQGNSA, per germline. Per the original methods: Researchers report that nucleated cell counts were estimated from reference gene primer amplification. Some clones are missing from TCRdb's copy, which holds only in-frame ones; the method was immunoSEQ multiplex PCR. V, J and clone size are those of that table, while D and trimming were read from the DNA. This sample has around 200,000 clones; approximately 80% occur once, and the top ten carry over 15%. The genes are TRBV7-2 and TRBJ1-5; unclear D gene. The sequenced sample consisted of peripheral blood. The TCR sequence derives from a woman at least 80 years old with active or convalescent COVID-19. The CDR3 nucleotides are TGTGCCAGCAGCTTAGAGAAGGCACAGTTTAGCAATCAGCCCCAGCATTTT. It codes for CASSLEKAQFSNQPQHF.